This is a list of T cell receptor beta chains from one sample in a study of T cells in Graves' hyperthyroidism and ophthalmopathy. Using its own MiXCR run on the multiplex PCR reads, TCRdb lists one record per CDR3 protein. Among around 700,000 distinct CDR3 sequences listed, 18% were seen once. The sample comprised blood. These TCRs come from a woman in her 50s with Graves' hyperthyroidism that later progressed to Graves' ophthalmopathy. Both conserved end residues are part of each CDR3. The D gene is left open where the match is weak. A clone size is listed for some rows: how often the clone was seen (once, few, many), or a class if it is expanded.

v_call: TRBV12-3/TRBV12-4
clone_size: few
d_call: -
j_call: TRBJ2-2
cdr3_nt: TGTGCCAGCATTACCCGAAAAGGCGAGGGGAACACCGGGGAGCTGTTTTTT
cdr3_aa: CASITRKGEGNTGELFF

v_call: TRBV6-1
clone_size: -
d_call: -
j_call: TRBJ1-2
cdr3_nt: TGTGCCAGCAGTACCCAGGGCATCTATGGCTACACCTTC
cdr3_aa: CASSTQGIYGYTF

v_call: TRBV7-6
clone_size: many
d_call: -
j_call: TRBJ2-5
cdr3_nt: TGTGCCAGCAGCCTGTGGGACGGCCAAGAGACCCAGTACTTC
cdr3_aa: CASSLWDGQETQYF

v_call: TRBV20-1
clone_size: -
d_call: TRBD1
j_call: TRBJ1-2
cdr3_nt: TGCAGTGCTCCCCGACAGGGGTCCGGGGGCTACACCTTC
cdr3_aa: CSAPRQGSGGYTF

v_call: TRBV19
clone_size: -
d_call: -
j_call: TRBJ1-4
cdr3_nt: TGTGCCAGTAGCAGGGCAGGGGTTGGTGAAAAACTGTTTTTT
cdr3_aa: CASSRAGVGEKLFF

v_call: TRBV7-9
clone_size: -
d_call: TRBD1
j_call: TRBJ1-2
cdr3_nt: TGTGCCAGCAGCTTAGGTCGGGACAGCCGTGGCTACACCTTC
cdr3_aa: CASSLGRDSRGYTF

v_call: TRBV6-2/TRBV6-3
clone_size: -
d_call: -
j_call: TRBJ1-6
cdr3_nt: TGTGCCAGCAGTCGCACGATTTATAATTCACCCCTCCACTTT
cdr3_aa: CASSRTIYNSPLHF

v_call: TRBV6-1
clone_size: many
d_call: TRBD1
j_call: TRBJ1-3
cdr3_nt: TGTGCCAGCGCCGGACAGGGAGGTGGAGGAAACACCATATATTTT
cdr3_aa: CASAGQGGGGNTIYF

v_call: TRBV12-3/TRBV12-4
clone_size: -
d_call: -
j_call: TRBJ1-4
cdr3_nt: TGTGCCAGCAGTTTTAGAGGTATAGGGACTAATGAAAAACTGTTTTTT
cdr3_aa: CASSFRGIGTNEKLFF

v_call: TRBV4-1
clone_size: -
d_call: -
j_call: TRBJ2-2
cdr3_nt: TGCGCCAGCAGCCGCGGACTTGAGACCGGGGAGCTGTTTTTT
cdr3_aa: CASSRGLETGELFF

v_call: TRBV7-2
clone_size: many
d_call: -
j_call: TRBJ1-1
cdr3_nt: TGTGCCAGCAGCAAGCCGGGGCCGGAAGCTTTCTTT
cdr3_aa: CASSKPGPEAFF

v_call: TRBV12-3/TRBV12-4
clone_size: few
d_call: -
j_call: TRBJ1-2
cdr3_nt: TGTGCCAGCAGTTTCAGGGAAAGGCTGAATGGCTACACCTTC
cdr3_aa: CASSFRERLNGYTF

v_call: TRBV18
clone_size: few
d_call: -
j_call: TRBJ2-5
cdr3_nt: TGTGCCAGCTCACCAAGAGAAGGCGATCGCGGGGAGACCCAGTACTTC
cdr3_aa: CASSPREGDRGETQYF

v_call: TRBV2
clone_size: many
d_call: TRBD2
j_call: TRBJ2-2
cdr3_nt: TGTGCCAGCACCCCTAGCGGGGGGTCCGTCACCGGGGAGCTGTTTTTT
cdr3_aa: CASTPSGGSVTGELFF

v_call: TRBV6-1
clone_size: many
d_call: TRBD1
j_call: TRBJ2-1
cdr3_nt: TGTGCCAGCAGTCGAACAGGGGGGCTCTACAATGAGCAGTTCTTC
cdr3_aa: CASSRTGGLYNEQFF

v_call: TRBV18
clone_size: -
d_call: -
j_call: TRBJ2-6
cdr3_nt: TGTGCCAGCTCACTTTCATCCGGTGGGGCCAACGTCCTGACTTTC
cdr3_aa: CASSLSSGGANVLTF

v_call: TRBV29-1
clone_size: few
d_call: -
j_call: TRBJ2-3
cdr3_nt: TGCAGCTTAATAGGCGGGACGGCTACGCAGTATTTT
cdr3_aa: CSLIGGTATQYF

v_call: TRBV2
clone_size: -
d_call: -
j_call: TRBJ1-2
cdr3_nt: TGTGCCAGCACCGAGGACAGATTCTATGGCTACACCTTC
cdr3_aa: CASTEDRFYGYTF

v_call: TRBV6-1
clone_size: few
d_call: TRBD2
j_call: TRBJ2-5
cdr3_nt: TGTGCCAGCAGTTCAATGACTAGCGGAGAGACCCAGTACTTC
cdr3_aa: CASSSMTSGETQYF

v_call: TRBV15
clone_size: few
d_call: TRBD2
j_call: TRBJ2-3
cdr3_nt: TGTGCCACCGGGCGGGGGGGCGCAGATACGCAGTATTTT
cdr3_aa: CATGRGGADTQYF

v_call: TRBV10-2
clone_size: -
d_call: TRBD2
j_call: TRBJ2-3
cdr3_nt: TGCGCCAGCCGAATAGCGGGGGACACAGATACGCAGTATTTT
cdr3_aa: CASRIAGDTDTQYF

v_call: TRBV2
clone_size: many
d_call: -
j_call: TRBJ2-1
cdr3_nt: TGTGCCAGCACTCGGGACACCCCTCACAATGAGCAGTTCTTC
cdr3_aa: CASTRDTPHNEQFF

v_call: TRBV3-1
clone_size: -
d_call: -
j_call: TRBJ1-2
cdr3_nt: TGTGCCAGCAGCCAAGGGCAGCTTAACTACACCTTC
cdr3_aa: CASSQGQLNYTF

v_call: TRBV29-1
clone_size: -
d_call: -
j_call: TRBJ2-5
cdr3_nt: TGCAGCGTTGTACAGGGCCCCACGGAGACCCAGTACTTC
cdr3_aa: CSVVQGPTETQYF

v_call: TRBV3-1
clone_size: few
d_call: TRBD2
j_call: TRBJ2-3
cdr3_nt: TGTGCCAGCAGCCCAAAGATGACTAGCGGGGGCACAGATACGCAGTATTTT
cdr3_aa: CASSPKMTSGGTDTQYF

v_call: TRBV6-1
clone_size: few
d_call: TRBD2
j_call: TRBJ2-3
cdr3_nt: TGTGCCAGCAGTCCAACAAGGCCTAGCGGGGGTATAACAGATACGCAGTATTTT
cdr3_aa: CASSPTRPSGGITDTQYF